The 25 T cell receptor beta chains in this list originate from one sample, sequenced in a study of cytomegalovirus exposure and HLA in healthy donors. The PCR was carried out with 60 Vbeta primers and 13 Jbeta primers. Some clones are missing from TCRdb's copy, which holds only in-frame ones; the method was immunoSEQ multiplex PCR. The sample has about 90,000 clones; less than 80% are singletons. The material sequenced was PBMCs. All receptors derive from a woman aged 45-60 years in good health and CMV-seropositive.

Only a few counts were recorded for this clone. The CDR3 DNA reads TGTGCCATCAGTTTCAGGGAAGAGACCCAGTACTTC. This codes for CAISFREETQYF. This sequence joins TRBV10-3 and TRBJ2-5, with D perhaps TRBD1 (5 bases). CDR3 length: 12 amino acids. V gave up 5 bases and J gave up 3 bases, with 7 bases separating them. Per germline, CDR1 ENHRY and CDR2 SYGVKD.

The CDR3 here is CASSVAGTGISPLHF. The CDR3 nucleotides are TGTGCCAGCAGCGTAGCCGGGACAGGAATATCACCCCTCCACTTT. This sequence joins TRBV9 and TRBJ1-6; 8 positions agree with TRBD1. The V segment lost 0 bases and the J segment 10 bases; nucleotides outside the gene matches: 6. The CDR3 is 15 residues long. CDR1 and CDR2 from the germline V gene are SGDLS and YYNGEE.

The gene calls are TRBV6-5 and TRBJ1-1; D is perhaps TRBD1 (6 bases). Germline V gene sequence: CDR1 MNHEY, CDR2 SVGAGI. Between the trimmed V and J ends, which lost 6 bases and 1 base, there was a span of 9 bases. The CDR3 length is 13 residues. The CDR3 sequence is CASRSTGNTEAFF. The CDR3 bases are TGTGCCAGCAGATCGACAGGGAACACTGAAGCTTTCTTT.

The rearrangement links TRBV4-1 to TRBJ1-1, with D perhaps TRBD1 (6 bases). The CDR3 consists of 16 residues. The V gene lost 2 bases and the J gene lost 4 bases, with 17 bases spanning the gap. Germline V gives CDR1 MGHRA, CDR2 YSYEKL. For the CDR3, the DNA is TGCGCCAGCAGCCAACCAGAGGGCGGGGGCCGCACTGAAGCTTTCTTT. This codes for CASSQPEGGGRTEAFF.

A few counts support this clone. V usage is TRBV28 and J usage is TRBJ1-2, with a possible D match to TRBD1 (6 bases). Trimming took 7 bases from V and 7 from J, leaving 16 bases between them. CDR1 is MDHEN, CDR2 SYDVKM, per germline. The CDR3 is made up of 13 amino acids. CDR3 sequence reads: CASNLQGSGGYTF. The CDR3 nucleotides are TGTGCCAGCAACTTGCAGGGGAGTGGTGGCTACACCTTC.

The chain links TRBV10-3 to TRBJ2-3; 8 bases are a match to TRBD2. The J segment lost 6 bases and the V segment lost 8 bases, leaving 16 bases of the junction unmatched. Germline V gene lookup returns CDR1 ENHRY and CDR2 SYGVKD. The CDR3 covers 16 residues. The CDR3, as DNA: TGTGCCATCCGGGGGGGGCGGGGGAGAGTACAGGATACGCAGTATTTT. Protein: CAIRGGRGRVQDTQYF.

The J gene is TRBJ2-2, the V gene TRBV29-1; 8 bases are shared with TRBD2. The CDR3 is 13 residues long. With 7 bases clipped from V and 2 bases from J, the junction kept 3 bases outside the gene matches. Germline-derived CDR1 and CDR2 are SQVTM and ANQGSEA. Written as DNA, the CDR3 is TGCAGCGGCACTAGCGGCAACACCGGGGAGCTGTTTTTT. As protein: CSGTSGNTGELFF.

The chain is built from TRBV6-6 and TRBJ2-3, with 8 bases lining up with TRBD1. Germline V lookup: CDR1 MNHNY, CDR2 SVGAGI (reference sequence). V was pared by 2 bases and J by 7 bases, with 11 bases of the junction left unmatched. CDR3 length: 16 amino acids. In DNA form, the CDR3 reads TGTGCCAGCAGTTACGATGCGGGACAGGTTAAATATACGCAGTATTTT. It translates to CASSYDAGQVKYTQYF.

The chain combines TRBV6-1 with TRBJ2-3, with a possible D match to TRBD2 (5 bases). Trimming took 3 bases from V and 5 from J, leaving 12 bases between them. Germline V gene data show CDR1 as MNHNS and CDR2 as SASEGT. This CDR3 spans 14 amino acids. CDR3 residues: CASSEEWGVDTQYF. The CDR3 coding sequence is TGTGCCAGCAGTGAGGAGTGGGGAGTAGATACGCAGTATTTT.

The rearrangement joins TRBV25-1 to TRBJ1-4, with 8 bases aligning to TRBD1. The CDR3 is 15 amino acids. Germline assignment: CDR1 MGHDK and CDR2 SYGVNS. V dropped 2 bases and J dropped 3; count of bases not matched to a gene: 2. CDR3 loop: CASSEARGPNEKLFF. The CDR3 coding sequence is TGTGCCAGCAGTGAAGCCAGGGGGCCTAATGAAAAACTGTTTTTT.

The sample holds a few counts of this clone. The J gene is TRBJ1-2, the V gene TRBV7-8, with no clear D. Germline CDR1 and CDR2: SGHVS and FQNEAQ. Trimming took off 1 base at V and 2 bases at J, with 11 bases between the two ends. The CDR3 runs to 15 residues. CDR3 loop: CASSLGSKSNYGYTF. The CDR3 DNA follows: TGTGCCAGCAGCTTAGGGTCTAAGTCAAACTATGGCTACACCTTC.

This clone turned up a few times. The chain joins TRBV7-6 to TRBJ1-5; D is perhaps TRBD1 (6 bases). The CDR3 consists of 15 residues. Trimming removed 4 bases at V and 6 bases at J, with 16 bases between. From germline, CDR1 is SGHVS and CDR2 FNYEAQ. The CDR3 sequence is CASSSGRGRGQPQHF. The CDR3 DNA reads TGTGCCAGCAGCTCCGGTCGGGGCAGGGGTCAGCCCCAGCATTTT.

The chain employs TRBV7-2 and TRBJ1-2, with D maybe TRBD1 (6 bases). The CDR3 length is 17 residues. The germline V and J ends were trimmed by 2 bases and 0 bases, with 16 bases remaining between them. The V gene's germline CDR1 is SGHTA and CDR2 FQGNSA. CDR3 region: CASSLWKGQLTNYGYTF. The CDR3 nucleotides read TGTGCCAGCAGCTTATGGAAAGGACAGCTGACTAACTATGGCTACACCTTC.

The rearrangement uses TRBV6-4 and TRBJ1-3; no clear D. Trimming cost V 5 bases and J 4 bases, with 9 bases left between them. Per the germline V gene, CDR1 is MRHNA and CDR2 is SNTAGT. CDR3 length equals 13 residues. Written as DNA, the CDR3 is TGTGCCAGCAGTCCCCATCGGGGAAACACCATATATTTT. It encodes CASSPHRGNTIYF.

The CDR3 nucleotides read TGTGCCAGCAGCCAAGTGGGACAGGCGAACACTGAAGCTTTCTTT. Encoded protein: CASSQVGQANTEAFF. This sequence joins TRBV14 and TRBJ1-1; 8 nucleotides align to TRBD1. Trimming removed 1 base from V and 1 base from J; junction bases left unmatched: 2. The CDR3 is made up of 15 amino acids. Germline CDR1 SGHDN, CDR2 FVKESK.

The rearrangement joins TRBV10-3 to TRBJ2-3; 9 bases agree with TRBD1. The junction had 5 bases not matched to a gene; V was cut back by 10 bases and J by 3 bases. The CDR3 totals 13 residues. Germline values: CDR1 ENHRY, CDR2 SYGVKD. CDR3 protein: CATRTGDTDTQYF. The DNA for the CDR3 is TGTGCCACGAGGACAGGGGATACAGATACGCAGTATTTT.

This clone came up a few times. The CDR3 bases are TGCAGCGTAGCTAGGAGCTCTGGGGCCAACGTCCTGACTTTC. This translates into CSVARSSGANVLTF. J is TRBJ2-6 and V is TRBV29-1; D remains unclear. Germline assignment: CDR1 SQVTM and CDR2 ANQGSEA. The CDR3 covers 14 residues. V shed 6 bases and J shed 0 bases, with 9 bases lying between them.

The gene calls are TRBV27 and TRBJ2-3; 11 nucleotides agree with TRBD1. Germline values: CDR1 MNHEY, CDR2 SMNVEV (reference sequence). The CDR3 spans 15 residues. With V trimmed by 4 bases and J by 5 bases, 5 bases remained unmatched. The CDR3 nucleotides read TGTGCCAGCAGTTCACTCGGGACAGGGGGAGATACGCAGTATTTT. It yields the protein CASSSLGTGGDTQYF.

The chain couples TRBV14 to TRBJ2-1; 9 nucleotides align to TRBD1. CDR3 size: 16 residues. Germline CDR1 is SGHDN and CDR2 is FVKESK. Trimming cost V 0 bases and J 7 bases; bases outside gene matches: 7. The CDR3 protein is CASSQDSGTGTNEQFF. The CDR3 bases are TGTGCCAGCAGCCAAGATAGTGGGACAGGGACTAATGAGCAGTTCTTC.

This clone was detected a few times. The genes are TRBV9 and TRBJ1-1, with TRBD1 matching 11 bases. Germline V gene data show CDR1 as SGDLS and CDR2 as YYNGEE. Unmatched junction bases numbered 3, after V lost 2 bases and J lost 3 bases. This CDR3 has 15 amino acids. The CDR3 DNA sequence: TGTGCCAGCAGCGTTGGGACAGGGGGTCACACTGAAGCTTTCTTT. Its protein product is CASSVGTGGHTEAFF.

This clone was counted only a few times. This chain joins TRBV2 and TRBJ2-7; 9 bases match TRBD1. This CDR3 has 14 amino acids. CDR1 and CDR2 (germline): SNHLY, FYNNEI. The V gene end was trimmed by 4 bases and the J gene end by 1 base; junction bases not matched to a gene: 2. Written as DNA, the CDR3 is TGTGCCAGCAGTGTGACAGGGGGGTCCTACGAGCAGTACTTC. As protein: CASSVTGGSYEQYF. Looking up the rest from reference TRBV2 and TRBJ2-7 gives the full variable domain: EPEVTQTPSHQVTQMGQEVILRCVPISNHLYFYWYRQILGQKVEFLVSFYNNEISEKSEIFDDQFSVERPDGSNFTLKIRSTKLEDSAMYFCASSVTGGSYEQYFGPGTRLTVT.

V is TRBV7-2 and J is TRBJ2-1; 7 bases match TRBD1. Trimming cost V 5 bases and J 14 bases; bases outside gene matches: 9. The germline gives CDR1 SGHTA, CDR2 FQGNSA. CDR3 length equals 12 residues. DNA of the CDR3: TGTGCCAGCAGCAGTACCGACAGGGTTGAGTTCTTC. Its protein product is CASSSTDRVEFF.

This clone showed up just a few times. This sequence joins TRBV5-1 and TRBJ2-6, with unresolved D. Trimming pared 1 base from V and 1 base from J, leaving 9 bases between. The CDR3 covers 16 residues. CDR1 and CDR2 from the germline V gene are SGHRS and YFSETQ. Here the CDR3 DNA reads TGCGCCAGCAGCTTGCAGTGGAGTTCTGGGGCCAACGTCCTGACTTTC. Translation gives CASSLQWSSGANVLTF.

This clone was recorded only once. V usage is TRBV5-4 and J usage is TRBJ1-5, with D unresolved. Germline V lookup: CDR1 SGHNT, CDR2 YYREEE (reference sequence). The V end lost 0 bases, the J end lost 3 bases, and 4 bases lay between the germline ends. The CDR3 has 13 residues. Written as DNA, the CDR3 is TGTGCCAGCAGCTTGGACAACAATCAGCCCCAGCATTTT. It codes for CASSLDNNQPQHF.

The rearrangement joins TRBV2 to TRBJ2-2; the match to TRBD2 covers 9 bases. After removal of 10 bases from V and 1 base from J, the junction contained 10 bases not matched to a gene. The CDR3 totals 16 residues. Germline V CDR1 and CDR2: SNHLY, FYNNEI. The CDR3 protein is CATGIAGAMNTGELFF. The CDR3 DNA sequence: TGTGCCACCGGAATAGCGGGGGCCATGAACACCGGGGAGCTGTTTTTT.